This T cell receptor (beta chain) was captured in a study of blood T cell repertoires in COVID-19. Across the whole study: The analysed material was cDNA or gDNA that came from T cells, B-cell-depleted T cells, or PBMCs.

Germline V gene sequence: CDR1 KGHSH, CDR2 LQKENI. Trimming cost V 6 bases and J 6 bases; bases outside gene matches: 17. The CDR3 length is 17 residues. Original processing notes: Reference gene primers were amplified, and this amplification served to estimate nucleated cell counts. Produced via immunoSEQ multiplex PCR; TCRdb's table is partial and in-frame only. V, J and clone size were drawn from that table, and D and trimming were deduced from the DNA. The sample contains some 280,000 clones, approximately 90% of which appear only once. The sequencing sample was made of peripheral blood. The source of this sequence is a woman under 40 with active or convalescent COVID-19. The J gene is TRBJ2-5, the V gene TRBV18, with 9 bases lining up with TRBD1. CDR3 bases: TGTGCCAGCTCGGGCCCCCGGGACAGGGAATCCTCAAAGACCCAGTACTTC. It codes for CASSGPRDRESSKTQYF.